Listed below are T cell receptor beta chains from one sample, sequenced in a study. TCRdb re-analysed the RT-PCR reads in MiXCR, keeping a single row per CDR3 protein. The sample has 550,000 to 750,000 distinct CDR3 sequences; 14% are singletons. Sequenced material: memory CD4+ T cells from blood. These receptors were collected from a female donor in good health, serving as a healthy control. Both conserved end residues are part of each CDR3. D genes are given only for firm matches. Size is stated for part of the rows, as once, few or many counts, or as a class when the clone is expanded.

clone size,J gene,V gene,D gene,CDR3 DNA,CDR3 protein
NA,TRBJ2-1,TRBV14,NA,TGTGCCAGCAGCCAAGTTATGGGTAGCCCCCATGAGCAGTTCTTC,CASSQVMGSPHEQFF
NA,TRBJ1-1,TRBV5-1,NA,TGCGCCAGCAACCCAGGGCTAGACACTGAAGCTTTCTTT,CASNPGLDTEAFF
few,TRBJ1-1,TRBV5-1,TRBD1,TGCGCCAGCAGCCCTGGACAGGCGACGAACACTGAAGCTTTCTTT,CASSPGQATNTEAFF
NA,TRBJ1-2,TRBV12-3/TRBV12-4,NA,TGTGCCAGCAGTTTTAGAGGGAGGGACACCTATGGCTACACCTTC,CASSFRGRDTYGYTF
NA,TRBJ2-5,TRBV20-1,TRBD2,TGCAGTGCTGGGAGACCGCGCTATCTAGCGGGGGGACTCCAAGAGACCCAGTACTTC,CSAGRPRYLAGGLQETQYF
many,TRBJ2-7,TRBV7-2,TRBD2,TGTGCCAGCAGCCCAGGTAGCGGGTCTTCCTACGAGCAGTACTTC,CASSPGSGSSYEQYF
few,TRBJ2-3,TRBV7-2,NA,TGTGCCAGCAGCCCTGAACCGAGGGATACGCAGTATTTT,CASSPEPRDTQYF
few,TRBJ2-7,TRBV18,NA,TGTGCCAGCTCACCTTTAGACGAGCAGTACTTC,CASSPLDEQYF
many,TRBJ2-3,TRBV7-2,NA,TGTGCCAGCAGCTTCCGGACTGTCTCGGGGATTAGCACAGATACGCAGTATTTT,CASSFRTVSGISTDTQYF
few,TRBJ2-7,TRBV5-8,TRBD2,TGTGCCAGCAGCCCTCTTACGGGACTAGCGGGGAAGACTGCCTACGAGCAGTACTTC,CASSPLTGLAGKTAYEQYF
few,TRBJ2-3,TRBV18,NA,TGTGCCAGCTCACCACGACCTGGATTCGTCGGAGATACGCAGTATTTT,CASSPRPGFVGDTQYF
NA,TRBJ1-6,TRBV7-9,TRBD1,TGTGCCAGCACCAGGACAGGGAATTCACCCCTCCACTTT,CASTRTGNSPLHF
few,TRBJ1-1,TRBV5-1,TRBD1,TGCGCCAGCAGCTTGGCCGAAGGACAGGGGGTGGCTTTCTTT,CASSLAEGQGVAFF
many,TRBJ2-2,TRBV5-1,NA,TGCGCCAGCAGCTTGGCCGGTGAGGTTGCCGGGGAGCTGTTTTTT,CASSLAGEVAGELFF
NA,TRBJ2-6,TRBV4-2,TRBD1,TGTGCCAGTTCGGGGACAGTACTTTACGGGGCCAACGTCCTGACTTTC,CASSGTVLYGANVLTF
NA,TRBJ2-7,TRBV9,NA,TGTGCCAGCAGCGTAGAGGGACAATCCTACGAGCAGTACTTC,CASSVEGQSYEQYF
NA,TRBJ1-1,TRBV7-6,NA,TGTGCCAGCAGCTTAGCGAACTGGAACACTGAAGCTTTCTTT,CASSLANWNTEAFF
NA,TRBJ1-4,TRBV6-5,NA,TGTGCCAGCAGAGCAGGGTTGAATAATGAAAAACTGTTTTTT,CASRAGLNNEKLFF
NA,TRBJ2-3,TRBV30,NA,TGTGCCTGGATTCGCCGGGATACGCAGTATTTT,CAWIRRDTQYF
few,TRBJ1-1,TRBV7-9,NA,TGTGCCAGCAGCTTAGAACGGACAATGAACACTGAAGCTTTCTTT,CASSLERTMNTEAFF
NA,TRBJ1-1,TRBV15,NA,TGTGCCACCAGCAGAGACTTCAACGGGATTGAAGCTTTCTTT,CATSRDFNGIEAFF
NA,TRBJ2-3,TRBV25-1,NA,TGTGCCAGCAGTGTAGGGGGGAACGCAGATACGCAGTATTTT,CASSVGGNADTQYF
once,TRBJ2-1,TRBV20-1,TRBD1,TGCAGTGTCTTTCCCGGGGACAGGGCTAATGAGCAGTTCTTC,CSVFPGDRANEQFF
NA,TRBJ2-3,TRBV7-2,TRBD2,TGTGCCAGCAGCCGATGGGGGGGGGGTATAGATACGCAGTATTTT,CASSRWGGGIDTQYF
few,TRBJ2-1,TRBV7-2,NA,TGTGCCAGCAGCTATCACAGTAGCTCCTACAATGAGCAGTTCTTC,CASSYHSSSYNEQFF
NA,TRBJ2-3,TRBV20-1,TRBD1,TGCAGTGCCACCTGGGACAGGGGGGCAGATACGCAGTATTTT,CSATWDRGADTQYF
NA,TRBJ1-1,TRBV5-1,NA,TGCGCCAGCGGGGACGTAACCGGGAGGGGTACTGAAGCTTTCTTT,CASGDVTGRGTEAFF
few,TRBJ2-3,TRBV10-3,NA,TGTGCCATCAGGCCGTCCAGGGATAAGGGAACAGATACGCAGTATTTT,CAIRPSRDKGTDTQYF
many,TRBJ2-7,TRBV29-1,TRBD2,TGCAGCATCGGGGGGGGTTTCCCTAGTGGCGAGCAGTACTTC,CSIGGGFPSGEQYF
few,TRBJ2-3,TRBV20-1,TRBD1,TGCAGTGCTCTCTGGGACAGGCGGCTTCACACAGATACGCAGTATTTT,CSALWDRRLHTDTQYF
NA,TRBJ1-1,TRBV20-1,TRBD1,TGCAGTGCTAGAGACGTAGACAGGGCCAACATGAACACTGAAGTTTTCTTT,CSARDVDRANMNTEVFF
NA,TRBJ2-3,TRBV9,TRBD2,TGTGCCAGCAGCGCCTTCGGACTAGAAAGAGATACGCAGTATTTT,CASSAFGLERDTQYF
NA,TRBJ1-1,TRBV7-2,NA,TGTGCCAGCAGCCATTCCATGGACTCCGAAGCTTTCTTT,CASSHSMDSEAFF
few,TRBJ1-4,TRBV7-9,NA,TGTGCCAGCAGCTCTCTCGGCCCCGTGGGCCTTGAAAAACTGTTTTTT,CASSSLGPVGLEKLFF
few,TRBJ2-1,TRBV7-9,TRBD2,TGTGCCAGCAGCTTAAATGCGGGAGGCGGGAGATGGGATGAGCAGTTCTTC,CASSLNAGGGRWDEQFF
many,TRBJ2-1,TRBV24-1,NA,TGTGCCACTGGGTCTAGACAGGCTGAGCAGTTCTTC,CATGSRQAEQFF
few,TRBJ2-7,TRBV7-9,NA,TGTGCCAGCAGCCCTATTGAGGACGCCAGCTCCTACGAGCAGTACTTC,CASSPIEDASSYEQYF
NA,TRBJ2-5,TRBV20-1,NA,TGCAGTGCACACTTTCAAGAGACCCAGTACTTC,CSAHFQETQYF
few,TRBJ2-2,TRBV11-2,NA,TGTGCCAGCAGCCCAGCCCAGGGATTGAACACCGGGGAGCTGTTTTTT,CASSPAQGLNTGELFF
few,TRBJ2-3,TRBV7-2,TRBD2,TGTGCCAGCAGCTTAGGGTTCCTAGCGGGGGGGAGCACAGATACGCAGTATTTT,CASSLGFLAGGSTDTQYF
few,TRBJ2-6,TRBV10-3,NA,TGTGCCATCAGTGAGTCCGGGTACTCTGGGGCCAACGTCCTGACTTTC,CAISESGYSGANVLTF
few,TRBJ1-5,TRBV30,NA,TGTGCCTGGAGTGTACCGAGATCCAGCGGTTTCAATCAGCCCCAGCATTTT,CAWSVPRSSGFNQPQHF
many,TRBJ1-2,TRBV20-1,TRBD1,TGCAGTGCTAGATATCGGACAGGGGATGGCTACACCTTC,CSARYRTGDGYTF
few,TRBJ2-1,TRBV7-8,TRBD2,TGTGCCAGCAGCTTGAACCCCGGGACTAGCCCCAATGAGCAGTTCTTC,CASSLNPGTSPNEQFF
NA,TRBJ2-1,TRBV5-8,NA,TGTGCCAGCAGCTTGACCCTACACGGGGGCCTCTACAATGAGCAGTTCTTC,CASSLTLHGGLYNEQFF
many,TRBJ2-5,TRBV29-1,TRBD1,TGCAGCGCTGGGGGACAGACGAAAGAGACCCAGTACTTC,CSAGGQTKETQYF
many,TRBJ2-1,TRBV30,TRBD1,TGTGCCTGGAGACGTCTCGACAGGGGGTCCTACAATGAGCAGTTCTTC,CAWRRLDRGSYNEQFF
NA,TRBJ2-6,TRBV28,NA,TGTGCCAGCAGTTCGGGGACTGGAGGGGCCAACGTCCTGACTTTC,CASSSGTGGANVLTF
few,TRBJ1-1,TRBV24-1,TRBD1,TGTGCCACCAGTGAAGGACAGGTTAAGAACACTGAAGCTTTCTTT,CATSEGQVKNTEAFF
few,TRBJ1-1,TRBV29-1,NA,TGCAGCGCCTCAGTACAGGGTAACACTGAAGCTTTCTTT,CSASVQGNTEAFF
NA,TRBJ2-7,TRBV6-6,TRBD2,TGTGCCAGCACCGAGCGGGAGCGGGAGCAGTACTTC,CASTEREREQYF
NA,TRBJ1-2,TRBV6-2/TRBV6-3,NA,TGTGCCAGCAGCCCGGAGTCTTCATATGGCTACACCTTC,CASSPESSYGYTF
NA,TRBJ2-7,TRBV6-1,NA,TGTGCCAGCAGTCTACTAGTGATATACGAGCAGTACTTC,CASSLLVIYEQYF
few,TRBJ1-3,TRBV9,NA,TGTGCCAGCAGCGGGACCTTTGGGGGCACCATATATTTT,CASSGTFGGTIYF
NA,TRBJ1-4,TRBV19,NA,TGTGCCAGTAGTAGAGGGACGAGTGAAAAACTGTTTTTT,CASSRGTSEKLFF
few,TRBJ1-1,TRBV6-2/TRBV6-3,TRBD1,TGTGCCAGCACCCTGGGACAGAGGAACACTGAAGCTTTCTTT,CASTLGQRNTEAFF
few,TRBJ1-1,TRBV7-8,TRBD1,TGTGCCAGCAGCTTGGACAGGGAGGGCACTGAAGCTTTCTTT,CASSLDREGTEAFF